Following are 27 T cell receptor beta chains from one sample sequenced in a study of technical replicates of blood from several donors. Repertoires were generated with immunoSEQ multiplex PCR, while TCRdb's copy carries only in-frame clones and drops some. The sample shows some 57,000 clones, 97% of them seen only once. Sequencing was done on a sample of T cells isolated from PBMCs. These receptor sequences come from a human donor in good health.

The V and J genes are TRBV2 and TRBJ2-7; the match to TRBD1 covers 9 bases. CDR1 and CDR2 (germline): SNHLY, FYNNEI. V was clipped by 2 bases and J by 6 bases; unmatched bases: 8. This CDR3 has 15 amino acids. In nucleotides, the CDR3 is TGTGCCAGCAGTGAATCAGGGACAGGGATTGGCGAGCAGTACTTC. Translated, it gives CASSESGTGIGEQYF. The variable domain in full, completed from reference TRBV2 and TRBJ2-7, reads EPEVTQTPSHQVTQMGQEVILRCVPISNHLYFYWYRQILGQKVEFLVSFYNNEISEKSEIFDDQFSVERPDGSNFTLKIRSTKLEDSAMYFCASSESGTGIGEQYFGPGTRLTVT.

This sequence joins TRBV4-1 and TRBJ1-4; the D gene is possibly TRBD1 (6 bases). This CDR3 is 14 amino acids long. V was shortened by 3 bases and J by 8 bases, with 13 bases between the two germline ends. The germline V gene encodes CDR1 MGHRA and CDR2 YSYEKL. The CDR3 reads CASSHGQFREKLFF. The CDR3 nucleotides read TGCGCCAGCAGCCACGGACAGTTTCGCGAAAAACTGTTTTTT.

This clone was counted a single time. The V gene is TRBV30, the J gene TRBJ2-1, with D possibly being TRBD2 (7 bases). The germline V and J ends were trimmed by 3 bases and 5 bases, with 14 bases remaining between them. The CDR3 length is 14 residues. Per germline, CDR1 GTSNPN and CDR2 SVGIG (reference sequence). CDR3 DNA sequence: TGTGCCTGGAGCTGGGGGGGCAGGAACAATGAGCAGTTCTTC. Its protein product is CAWSWGGRNNEQFF.

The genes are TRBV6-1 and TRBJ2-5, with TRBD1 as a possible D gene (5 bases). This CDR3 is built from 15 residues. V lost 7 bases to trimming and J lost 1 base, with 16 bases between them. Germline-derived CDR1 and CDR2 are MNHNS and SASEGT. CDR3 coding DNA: TGTGCCAGCACGAACAACAGGATACCCCAAGAGACCCAGTACTTC. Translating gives CASTNNRIPQETQYF.

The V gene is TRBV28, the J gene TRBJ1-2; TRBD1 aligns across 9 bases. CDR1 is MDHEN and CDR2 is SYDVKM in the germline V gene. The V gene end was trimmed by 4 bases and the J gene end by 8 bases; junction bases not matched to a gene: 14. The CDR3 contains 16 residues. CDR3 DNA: TGTGCCAGCAGTTCCTCGGGGACAGGGATAGGAGGAGGCTACACCTTC. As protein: CASSSSGTGIGGGYTF.

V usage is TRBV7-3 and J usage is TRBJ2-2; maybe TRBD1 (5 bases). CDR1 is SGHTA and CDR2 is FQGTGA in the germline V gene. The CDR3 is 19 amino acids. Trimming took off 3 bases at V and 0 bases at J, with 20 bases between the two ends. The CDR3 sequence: CASSFTFIRPGTNTGELFF. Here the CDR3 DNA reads TGTGCCAGCAGCTTCACGTTCATTCGTCCAGGGACGAACACCGGGGAGCTGTTTTTT.

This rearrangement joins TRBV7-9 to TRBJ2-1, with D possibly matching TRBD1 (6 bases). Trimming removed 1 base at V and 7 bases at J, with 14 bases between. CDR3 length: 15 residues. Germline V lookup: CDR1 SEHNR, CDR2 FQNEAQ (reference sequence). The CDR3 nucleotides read TGTGCCAGCAGCTTAGGACAGGCTCGAGGTAATGAGCAGTTCTTC. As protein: CASSLGQARGNEQFF.

The CDR3 DNA follows: TGTGCCAGCAGTGAAGAACAGGGCCCGAACACTGAAGCTTTCTTT. Translated, it gives CASSEEQGPNTEAFF. The chain uses TRBV2 and TRBJ1-1; perhaps TRBD1 as D (6 bases). The V end lost 1 base, the J end lost 1 base, and 10 bases lay between the germline ends. This CDR3 has 15 amino acids. Germline-derived CDR1 and CDR2 are SNHLY and FYNNEI.

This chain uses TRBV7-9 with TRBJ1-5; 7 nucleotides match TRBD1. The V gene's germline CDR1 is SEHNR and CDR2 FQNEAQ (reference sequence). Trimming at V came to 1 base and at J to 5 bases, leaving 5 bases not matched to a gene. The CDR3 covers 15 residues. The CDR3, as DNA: TGTGCCAGCAGCTTAGGACAGGGTGAGCATCAGCCCCAGCATTTT. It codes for CASSLGQGEHQPQHF.

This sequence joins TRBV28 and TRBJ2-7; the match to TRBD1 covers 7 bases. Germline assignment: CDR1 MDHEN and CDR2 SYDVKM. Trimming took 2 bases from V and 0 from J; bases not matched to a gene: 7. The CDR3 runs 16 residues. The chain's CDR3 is CASSLPIQGSSYEQYF. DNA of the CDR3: TGTGCCAGCAGTTTACCCATACAGGGGAGCTCCTACGAGCAGTACTTC.

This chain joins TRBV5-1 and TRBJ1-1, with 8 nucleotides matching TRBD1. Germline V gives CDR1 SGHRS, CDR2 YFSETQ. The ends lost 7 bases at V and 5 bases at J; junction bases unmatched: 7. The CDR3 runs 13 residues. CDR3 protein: CASLRTGTTEAFF. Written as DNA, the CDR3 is TGCGCCAGCCTTCGGACAGGGACGACTGAAGCTTTCTTT.

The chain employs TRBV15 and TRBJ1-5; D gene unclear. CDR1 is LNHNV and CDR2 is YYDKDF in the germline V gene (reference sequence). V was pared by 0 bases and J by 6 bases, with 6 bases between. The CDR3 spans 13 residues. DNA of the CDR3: TGTGCCACCAGCAGAGATGGCGGTCAGCCCCAGCATTTT. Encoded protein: CATSRDGGQPQHF.

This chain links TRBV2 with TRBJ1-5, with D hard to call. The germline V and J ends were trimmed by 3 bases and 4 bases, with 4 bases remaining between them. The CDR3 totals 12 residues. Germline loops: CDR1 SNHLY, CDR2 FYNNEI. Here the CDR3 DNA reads TGTGCCAGCAGTGATTATAATCAGCCCCAGCATTTT. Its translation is CASSDYNQPQHF.

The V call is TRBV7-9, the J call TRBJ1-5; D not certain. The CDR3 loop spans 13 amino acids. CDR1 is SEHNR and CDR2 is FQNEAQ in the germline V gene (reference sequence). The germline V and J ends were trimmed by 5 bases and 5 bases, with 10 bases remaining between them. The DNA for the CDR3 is TGTGCCAGCAGCGTCGGCGGATATCAGCCCCAGCATTTT. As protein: CASSVGGYQPQHF.

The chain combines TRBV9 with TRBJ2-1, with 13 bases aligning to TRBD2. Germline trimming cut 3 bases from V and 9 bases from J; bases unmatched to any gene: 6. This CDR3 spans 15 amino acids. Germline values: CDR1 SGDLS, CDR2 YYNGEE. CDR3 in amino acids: CASSAMGLAGSEQFF. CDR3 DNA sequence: TGTGCCAGCAGCGCGATGGGACTAGCGGGAAGTGAGCAGTTCTTC.

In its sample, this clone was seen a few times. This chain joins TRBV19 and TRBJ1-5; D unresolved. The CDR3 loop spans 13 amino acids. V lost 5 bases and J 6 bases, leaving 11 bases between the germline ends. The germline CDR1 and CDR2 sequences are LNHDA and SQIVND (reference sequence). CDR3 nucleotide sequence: TGTGCCAGTAGTCAAGGACTCAGTCAGCCCCAGCATTTT. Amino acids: CASSQGLSQPQHF.

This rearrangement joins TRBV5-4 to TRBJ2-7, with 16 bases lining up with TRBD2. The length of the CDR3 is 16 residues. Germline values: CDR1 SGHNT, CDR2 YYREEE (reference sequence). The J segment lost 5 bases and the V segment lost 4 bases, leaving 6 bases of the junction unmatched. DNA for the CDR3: TGTGCCAGCAGCGACGGGACTAGCGGGAGGGCCCACGAGCAGTACTTC. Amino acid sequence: CASSDGTSGRAHEQYF. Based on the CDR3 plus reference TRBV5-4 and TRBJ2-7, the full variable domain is ETGVTQSPTHLIKTRGQQVTLRCSSQSGHNTVSWYQQALGQGPQFIFQYYREEENGRGNFPPRFSGLQFPNYSSELNVNALELDDSALYLCASSDGTSGRAHEQYFGPGTRLTVT.

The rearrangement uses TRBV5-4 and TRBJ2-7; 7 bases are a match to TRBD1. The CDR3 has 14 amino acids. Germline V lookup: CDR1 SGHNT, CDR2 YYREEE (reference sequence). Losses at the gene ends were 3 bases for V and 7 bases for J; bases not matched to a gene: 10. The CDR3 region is CASSSGQPMGEQYF. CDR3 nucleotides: TGTGCCAGCAGCTCGGGACAGCCGATGGGGGAGCAGTACTTC.

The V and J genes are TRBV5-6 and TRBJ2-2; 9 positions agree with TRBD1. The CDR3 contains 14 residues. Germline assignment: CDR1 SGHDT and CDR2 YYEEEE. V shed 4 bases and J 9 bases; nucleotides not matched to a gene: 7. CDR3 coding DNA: TGTGCCAGCAGCCTAGGGACAGGGATACGGGAGCTGTTTTTT. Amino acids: CASSLGTGIRELFF.

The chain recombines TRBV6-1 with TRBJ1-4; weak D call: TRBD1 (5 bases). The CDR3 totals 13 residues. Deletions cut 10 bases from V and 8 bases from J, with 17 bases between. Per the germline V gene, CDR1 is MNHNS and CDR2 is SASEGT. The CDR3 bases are TGTGCCAACACAGGCTCCGGGGGAGAAAAACTGTTTTTT. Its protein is CANTGSGGEKLFF.

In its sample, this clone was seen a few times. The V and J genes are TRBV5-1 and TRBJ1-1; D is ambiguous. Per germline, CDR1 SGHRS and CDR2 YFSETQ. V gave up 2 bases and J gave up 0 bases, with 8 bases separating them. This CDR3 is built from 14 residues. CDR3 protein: CASSFAQLNTEAFF. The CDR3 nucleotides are TGCGCCAGCAGCTTTGCACAGCTGAACACTGAAGCTTTCTTT.

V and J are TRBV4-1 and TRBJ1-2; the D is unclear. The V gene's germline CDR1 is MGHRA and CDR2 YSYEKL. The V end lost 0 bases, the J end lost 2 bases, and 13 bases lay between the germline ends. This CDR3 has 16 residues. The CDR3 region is CASSQESPSLNYGYTF. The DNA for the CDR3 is TGCGCCAGCAGCCAAGAAAGTCCCTCCCTAAACTATGGCTACACCTTC.

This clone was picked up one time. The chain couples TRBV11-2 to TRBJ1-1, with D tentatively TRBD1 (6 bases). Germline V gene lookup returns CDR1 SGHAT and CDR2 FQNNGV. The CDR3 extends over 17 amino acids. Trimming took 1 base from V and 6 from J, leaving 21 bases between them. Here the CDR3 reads CASSLVSGLTGIPEAFF. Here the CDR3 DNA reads TGTGCCAGCAGCTTAGTGAGTGGTCTCACAGGGATCCCTGAAGCTTTCTTT.

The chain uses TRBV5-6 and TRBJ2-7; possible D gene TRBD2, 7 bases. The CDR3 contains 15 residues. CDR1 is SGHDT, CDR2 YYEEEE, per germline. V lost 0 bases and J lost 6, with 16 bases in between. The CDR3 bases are TGTGCCAGCAGCTTGGATGGGGGGGGCTACCGCGAGCAGTACTTC. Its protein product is CASSLDGGGYREQYF.

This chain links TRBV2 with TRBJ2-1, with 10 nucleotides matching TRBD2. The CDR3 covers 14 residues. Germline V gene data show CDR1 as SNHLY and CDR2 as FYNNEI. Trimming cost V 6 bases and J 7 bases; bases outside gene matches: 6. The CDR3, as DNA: TGTGCCAGCAGCGGACTAGCGGTTAGGAATGAGCAGTTCTTC. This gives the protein CASSGLAVRNEQFF.

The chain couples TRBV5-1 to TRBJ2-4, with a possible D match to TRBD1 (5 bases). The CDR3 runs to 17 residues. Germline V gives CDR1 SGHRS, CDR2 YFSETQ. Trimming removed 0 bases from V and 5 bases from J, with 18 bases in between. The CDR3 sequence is CASSLGGSWANENIQYF. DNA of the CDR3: TGCGCCAGCAGCTTGGGGGGCAGTTGGGCCAACGAAAACATTCAGTACTTC.

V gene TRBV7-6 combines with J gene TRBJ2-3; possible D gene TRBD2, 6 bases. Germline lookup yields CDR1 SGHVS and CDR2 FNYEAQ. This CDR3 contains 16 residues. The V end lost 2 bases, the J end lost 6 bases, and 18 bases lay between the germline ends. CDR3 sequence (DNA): TGTGCCAGCAGCTTAAGAAGGTCTGAGGCGGGGGATACGCAGTATTTT. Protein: CASSLRRSEAGDTQYF.